These 20 T cell receptor beta chains originate from one sample sequenced in a study of shared clonotypes between healthy human individuals. Using immunoSEQ multiplex PCR, the repertoire was profiled, and TCRdb retains in-frame clones only, with some absent. The sample holds about a million clones, roughly 80% seen once. Input material: memory CD4+ T cells from PBMCs. The subset here: CD45RA-negative fraction. These receptors came from a man between 18 and 35 years old in good health. Some clones in this sample may be carry-over from other donors' samples.

V and J are TRBV7-7 and TRBJ2-1, with D possibly matching TRBD2 (6 bases). Germline CDR1 reads SSHAT; CDR2 reads FNYEAQ (reference sequence). Trimming took 0 bases from V and 7 from J, leaving 13 bases between them. The CDR3 is 15 residues long. CDR3 amino acids: CASSLAPLGGNEQFF. The CDR3 region has the DNA TGTGCCAGCAGCTTAGCCCCTCTTGGAGGGAATGAGCAGTTCTTC.

This clone appeared a few times. This chain links TRBV11-1 with TRBJ2-5; D uncertain. The ends were cut back, 1 base at V and 5 bases at J, with 8 bases in the middle. This CDR3 contains 13 residues. Germline loops: CDR1 SGHAT, CDR2 FQDESV (reference sequence). The CDR3 nucleotides are TGTGCCAGCAGCTTAGTGAGGAGTGAGACCCAGTACTTC. Amino acid sequence: CASSLVRSETQYF.

Notes on this clone: One end of the junction is discordant with germline, which a read error may explain. This rearrangement joins TRBV19 to TRBJ2-5; D possibly uses TRBD1 or TRBD2 (6 bases each). CDR3 length: 16 amino acids. CDR1 and CDR2 from the germline V gene are LNHDA and SQIVND (reference sequence). CDR3 nucleotides: TGTGCCAGTAGTATAGGGGGGGCCCAGTACCAAGATACCCAGTACTTC. Translation gives CASSIGGAQYQDTQYF.

CDR3: CASSSLGADTQYF. In DNA form, the CDR3 reads TGTGCCAGCAGTTCTTTAGGGGCAGATACGCAGTATTTT. The genes are TRBV28 and TRBJ2-3; tentatively, D is TRBD1 (5 bases). Germline CDR1 and CDR2: MDHEN and SYDVKM. The CDR3 covers 13 residues. V was shortened by 4 bases and J by 4 bases, with 9 bases between the two germline ends.

This chain uses TRBV27 with TRBJ2-5; D is ambiguous. Per the germline V gene, CDR1 is MNHEY and CDR2 is SMNVEV (reference sequence). This CDR3 has 12 amino acids. V was trimmed by 3 bases and J by 5 bases, leaving 7 bases between them. As DNA, the CDR3 is TGTGCCAGCAGTTTTTTTGGGGAGACCCAGTACTTC. As protein: CASSFFGETQYF.

V and J are TRBV6-5 and TRBJ2-5; 8 bases agree with TRBD1. V trimming: 5 bases; J trimming: 6 bases; junction bases outside the gene matches: 5. Germline V gene sequence: CDR1 MNHEY, CDR2 SVGAGI. The CDR3 consists of 13 residues. CDR3 protein: CASSADRVQTQYF. DNA for the CDR3: TGTGCCAGCAGTGCGGACAGGGTTCAGACCCAGTACTTC.

The chain joins TRBV7-2 to TRBJ1-5; no clear D gene. Trimming removed 7 bases at V and 5 bases at J, with 12 bases between. The germline V gene encodes CDR1 SGHTA and CDR2 FQGNSA. The CDR3 loop spans 13 amino acids. The CDR3 sequence is CASNLSGDQPQHF. The CDR3 coding sequence is TGTGCCAGCAACCTGAGCGGCGATCAGCCCCAGCATTTT.

The V call is TRBV27, the J call TRBJ2-5; a weak D match, TRBD2 (5 bases). V lost 2 bases and J lost 5, with 12 bases in between. The CDR3 covers 14 residues. The V gene's germline CDR1 is MNHEY and CDR2 SMNVEV (reference sequence). The CDR3 nucleotides read TGTGCCAGCAGTTTAATGGACTCTCCGGAGACCCAGTACTTC. Protein product: CASSLMDSPETQYF.

This sequence joins TRBV5-1 and TRBJ1-4; possibly TRBD1 for D (6 bases). The CDR3 covers 15 residues. Germline V gene data show CDR1 as SGHRS and CDR2 as YFSETQ. The V and J ends lost 4 bases and 5 bases respectively, with 15 bases between them. CDR3 in amino acids: CASSPTGQQNEKLFF. In DNA form, the CDR3 reads TGCGCCAGCAGCCCAACCGGACAGCAGAATGAAAAACTGTTTTTT.

CDR3 bases: TGTGCCAGTTTACAAAGGGGTGGCCAAGAGACCCAGTACTTC. Encoded protein: CASLQRGGQETQYF. This chain joins TRBV7-9 and TRBJ2-5; weak D call: TRBD1 (5 bases). V dropped 9 bases and J dropped 1 base, with 15 bases sitting between them. Germline V gene sequence: CDR1 SEHNR, CDR2 FQNEAQ (reference sequence). The CDR3 is 14 amino acids.

A single count supports this clone. The rearrangement links TRBV6-8 to TRBJ1-2; 7 nucleotides match TRBD1. The CDR3 consists of 15 residues. Germline CDR1 is MNHGY and CDR2 is SAAAGT. J was trimmed by 7 bases and V by 2 bases; bases with no gene match: 10. DNA of the CDR3: TGTGCCAGCAGTTACGGGGCGACAGGGTCGCCTGGCTACACCTTC. It encodes CASSYGATGSPGYTF.

This clone was observed many times. The chain joins TRBV12-5 to TRBJ2-1; 12 bases fit TRBD2. Germline values: CDR1 LGHNT, CDR2 FRNRAP. The CDR3 runs to 18 residues. V shed 1 base and J 7 bases; nucleotides not matched to a gene: 11. Here the CDR3 DNA reads TGTGCTAGTGGTTTGGCCCGACTAGCGGGAGAGGGGGGGAATGAGCAGTTCTTC. As protein: CASGLARLAGEGGNEQFF.

The CDR3 sequence: CASSVVENTIYF. The DNA of the CDR3 is TGTGCCAGCAGCGTAGTTGAAAACACCATATATTTT. The chain combines TRBV9 with TRBJ1-3; unclear D gene. The V end was cut by 0 bases, the J end by 6 bases, with 4 bases between. The CDR3 has 12 amino acids. CDR1 is SGDLS and CDR2 is YYNGEE in the germline V gene.

The CDR3 region has the DNA TGTGCCAGCAGTGGCGGGAGGGCCTACAATGAGCAGTTCTTC. It yields the protein CASSGGRAYNEQFF. The chain links TRBV2 to TRBJ2-1; 9 bases fit TRBD2. The ends lost 4 bases at V and 2 bases at J; junction bases unmatched: 0. The CDR3 sequence is 14 residues long. Germline V gene data show CDR1 as SNHLY and CDR2 as FYNNEI.

This clone was observed a handful of times. CDR3 loop: CASSSRGGTEAFF. CDR3 in DNA: TGTGCCAGCAGCTCCAGGGGAGGGACTGAAGCTTTCTTT. The chain uses TRBV7-2 and TRBJ1-1, with D possibly being TRBD1 (6 bases). The CDR3 runs 13 residues. Deletions cut 4 bases from V and 5 bases from J, with 11 bases between. Germline V CDR1 and CDR2: SGHTA, FQGNSA.

Regarding this clone: This same CDR3 is encoded by further DNA sequences in the sample. This chain connects TRBV5-1 to TRBJ2-3, with 9 bases lining up with TRBD2. The CDR3 contains 16 residues. V was clipped by 0 bases and J by 0 bases; unmatched bases: 2. Germline assignment: CDR1 SGHRS and CDR2 YFSETQ. The CDR3 sequence: CASSLGLAGSTDTQYF. The CDR3 nucleotides read TGCGCCAGCAGCTTGGGGCTAGCGGGGAGCACAGATACGCAGTATTTT. The whole variable domain, remainder taken from reference TRBV5-1 and TRBJ2-3, is KAGVTQTPRYLIKTRGQQVTLSCSPISGHRSVSWYQQTPGQGLQFLFEYFSETQRNKGNFPGRFSGRQFSNSRSEMNVSTLELGDSALYLCASSLGLAGSTDTQYFGPGTRLTVL.

Written as DNA, the CDR3 is TGCGCCAGCAGCCAAGGGACAGCTTCATCCTACTACGAGCAGTACTTC. Protein product: CASSQGTASSYYEQYF. The chain links TRBV4-1 to TRBJ2-7, with D possibly matching TRBD1 (6 bases). CDR1 and CDR2 from the germline V gene are MGHRA and YSYEKL. This CDR3 has 16 amino acids. Trimming took off 1 base at V and 3 bases at J, with 16 bases between the two ends.

There are a few counts of this clone. The chain links TRBV5-1 to TRBJ1-3, with D hard to call. The V end lost 6 bases, the J end lost 4 bases, and 8 bases lay between the germline ends. The germline V gene encodes CDR1 SGHRS and CDR2 YFSETQ. The CDR3 is 12 residues long. The CDR3 protein is CASKGIGNTIYF. The CDR3 DNA sequence: TGCGCCAGCAAGGGTATCGGAAACACCATATATTTT. Full variable domain (missing parts from reference TRBV5-1 and TRBJ1-3): KAGVTQTPRYLIKTRGQQVTLSCSPISGHRSVSWYQQTPGQGLQFLFEYFSETQRNKGNFPGRFSGRQFSNSRSEMNVSTLELGDSALYLCASKGIGNTIYFGEGSWLTVV.

The rearrangement uses TRBV10-3 and TRBJ1-1; unclear D gene. This CDR3 has 14 amino acids. CDR1 and CDR2 (germline): ENHRY, SYGVKD. V lost 3 bases and J lost 1, with 9 bases in between. The CDR3 region is CAISDYRGNTEAFF. The CDR3 DNA sequence: TGTGCCATCAGTGATTATCGTGGGAACACTGAAGCTTTCTTT.

The chain recombines TRBV18 with TRBJ1-1, with TRBD1 matching over 7 bases. The CDR3 extends over 15 amino acids. V lost 4 bases and J lost 4; bases outside the gene matches: 9. Per the germline V gene, CDR1 is KGHSH and CDR2 is LQKENI. Written as DNA, the CDR3 is TGTGCCAGCTCACAAACCGGGACAGAGGGCACTGAAGCTTTCTTT. Its protein product is CASSQTGTEGTEAFF.